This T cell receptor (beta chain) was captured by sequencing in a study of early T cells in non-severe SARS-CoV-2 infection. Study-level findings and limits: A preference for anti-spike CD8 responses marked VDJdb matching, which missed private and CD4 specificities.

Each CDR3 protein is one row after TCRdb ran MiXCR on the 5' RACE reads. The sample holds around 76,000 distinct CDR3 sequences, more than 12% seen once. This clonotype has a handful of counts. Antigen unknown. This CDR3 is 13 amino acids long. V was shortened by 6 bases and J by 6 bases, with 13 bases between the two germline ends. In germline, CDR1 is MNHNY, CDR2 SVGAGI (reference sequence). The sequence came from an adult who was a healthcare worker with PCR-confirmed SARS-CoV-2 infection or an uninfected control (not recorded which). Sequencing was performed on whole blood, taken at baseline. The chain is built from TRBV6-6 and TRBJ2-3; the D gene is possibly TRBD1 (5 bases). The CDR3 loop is CASSPPGSDTQYF. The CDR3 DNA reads TGTGCCAGCAGCCCCCCAGGGTCCGATACGCAGTATTTT.